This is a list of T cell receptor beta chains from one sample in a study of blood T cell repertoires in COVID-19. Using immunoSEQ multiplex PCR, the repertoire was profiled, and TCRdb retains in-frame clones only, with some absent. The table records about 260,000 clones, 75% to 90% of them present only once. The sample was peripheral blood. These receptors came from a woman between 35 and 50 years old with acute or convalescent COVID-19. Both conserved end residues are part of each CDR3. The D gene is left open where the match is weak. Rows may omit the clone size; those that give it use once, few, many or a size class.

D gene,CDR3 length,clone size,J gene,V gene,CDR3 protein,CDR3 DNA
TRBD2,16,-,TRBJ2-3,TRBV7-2,CASSLGAGGRTDTQYF,TGTGCCAGCAGCTTAGGGGCGGGGGGCCGGACAGATACGCAGTATTTT
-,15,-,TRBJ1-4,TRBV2,CASSDQTAPNEKLFF,TGTGCCAGCAGCGACCAGACAGCGCCTAATGAAAAACTGTTTTTT
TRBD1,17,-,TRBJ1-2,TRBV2,CASSEGAGGSGFYGYTF,TGTGCCAGCAGTGAAGGGGCAGGGGGCTCTGGTTTCTATGGCTACACCTTC
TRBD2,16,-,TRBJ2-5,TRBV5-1,CASSLASSGGAETQYF,TGCGCCAGCAGCTTAGCAAGTAGCGGGGGCGCGGAGACCCAGTACTTC
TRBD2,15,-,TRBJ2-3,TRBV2,CASSDGTRSTDTQYF,TGTGCCAGCAGTGACGGGACTAGAAGCACAGATACGCAGTATTTT
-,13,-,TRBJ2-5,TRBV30,CAWSATGKETQYF,TGTGCCTGGAGTGCAACAGGGAAAGAGACCCAGTACTTC
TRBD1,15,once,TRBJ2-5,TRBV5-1,CASSLADRDQETQYF,TGCGCCAGCAGCTTGGCCGACAGGGACCAAGAGACCCAGTACTTC
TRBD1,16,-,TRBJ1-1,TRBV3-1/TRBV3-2,CASSQDLDRGLTEAFF,TGTGCCAGCAGCCAAGATCTCGACAGGGGGCTTACTGAAGCTTTCTTT
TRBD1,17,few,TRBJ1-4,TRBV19,CASSNWDRGRANEKLFF,TGTGCCAGTAGTAACTGGGACAGGGGGCGAGCTAATGAAAAACTGTTTTTT
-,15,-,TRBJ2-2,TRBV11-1,CASSLNSGNTGELFF,TGTGCCAGCAGCTTAAACTCCGGGAACACCGGGGAGCTGTTTTTT
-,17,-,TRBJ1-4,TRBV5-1,CASSLGTEWATNEKLFF,TGCGCCAGCAGCTTGGGGACAGAATGGGCAACTAATGAAAAACTGTTTTTT
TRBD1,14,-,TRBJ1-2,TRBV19,CASSIQGAGSGYTF,TGTGCCAGTAGTATTCAGGGGGCTGGCTCTGGCTACACCTTC
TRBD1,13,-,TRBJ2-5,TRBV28,CASRDRGLETQYF,TGTGCCAGCCGGGACAGGGGGCTGGAGACCCAGTACTTC
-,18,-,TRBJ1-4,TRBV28,CASSSRLGGSSANEKLFF,TGTGCCAGCAGTTCCCGCTTGGGGGGAAGTTCAGCTAATGAAAAACTGTTTTTT
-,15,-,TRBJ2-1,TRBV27,CASSADGFFPNEQFF,TGTGCCAGCAGCGCCGACGGGTTTTTCCCCAATGAGCAGTTCTTC
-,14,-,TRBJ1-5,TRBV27,CASSPQAGDQPQHF,TGTGCCAGCAGTCCCCAAGCAGGCGACCAGCCCCAGCATTTT
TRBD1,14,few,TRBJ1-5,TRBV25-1,CASSVADRGWPQHF,TGTGCCAGCAGTGTCGCGGACAGGGGTTGGCCCCAGCATTTT
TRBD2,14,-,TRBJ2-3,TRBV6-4,CASSDSSGGDTQYF,TGTGCCAGCAGTGACTCGTCGGGGGGGGATACGCAGTATTTT
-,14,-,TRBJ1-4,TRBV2,CASSETELSEKLFF,TGTGCCAGCAGTGAGACGGAACTATCTGAAAAACTGTTTTTT
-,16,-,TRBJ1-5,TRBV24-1,CATSDSRGGAVGPQHF,TGTGCCACCAGTGATTCCCGGGGTGGAGCAGTTGGTCCCCAGCATTTT
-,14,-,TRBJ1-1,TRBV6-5,CASSPGSLITEAFF,TGTGCCAGCAGTCCCGGGTCCCTGATCACTGAAGCTTTCTTT
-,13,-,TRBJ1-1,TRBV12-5,CASVFLTRTEAFF,TGTGCTAGTGTTTTTTTAACTAGGACTGAAGCTTTCTTT
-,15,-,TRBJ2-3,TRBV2,CASSEDRVPTDTQYF,TGTGCCAGCAGTGAAGACAGGGTTCCCACAGATACGCAGTATTTT
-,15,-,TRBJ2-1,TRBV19,CASSKGSPGDNEQFF,TGTGCCAGTAGTAAAGGCAGCCCAGGGGACAATGAGCAGTTCTTC
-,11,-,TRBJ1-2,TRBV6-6,CASSPNYGYTF,TGTGCCAGCAGCCCGAACTATGGCTACACCTTC
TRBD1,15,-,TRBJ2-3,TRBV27,CASSPGTGGTDTQYF,TGTGCCAGCAGCCCCGGGACAGGGGGCACAGATACGCAGTATTTT
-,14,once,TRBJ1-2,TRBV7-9,CASSRGQTNYGYTF,TGTGCCAGCAGCAGAGGACAGACTAACTATGGCTACACCTTC
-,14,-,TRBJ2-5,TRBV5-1,CASSLTGPGETQYF,TGCGCCAGCAGCTTAACAGGGCCAGGGGAGACCCAGTACTTC
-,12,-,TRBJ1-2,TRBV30,CAWEATNYGYTF,TGTGCCTGGGAGGCTACTAACTATGGCTACACCTTC
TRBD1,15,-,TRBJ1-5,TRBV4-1,CASSQAYTGVQPQHF,TGCGCCAGCAGTCAAGCCTATACAGGGGTTCAGCCCCAGCATTTT
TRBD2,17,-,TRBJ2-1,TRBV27,CASSLFVGGATYNEQFF,TGTGCCAGCAGTTTATTTGTCGGGGGGGCCACCTACAATGAGCAGTTCTTC
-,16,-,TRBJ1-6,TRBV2,CASRSTGPGGNSPLHF,TGTGCCAGCAGGTCTACAGGACCAGGTGGGAATTCACCCCTCCACTTT
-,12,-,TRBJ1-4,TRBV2,CASTQGYEKLFF,TGTGCCAGCACACAGGGTTATGAAAAACTGTTTTTT
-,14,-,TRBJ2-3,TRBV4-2,CASSQASGVDTQYF,TGTGCCAGCAGCCAAGCCTCAGGGGTCGATACGCAGTATTTT
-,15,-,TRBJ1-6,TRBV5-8,CASSKGVTPNSPLHF,TGTGCCAGCAGTAAGGGGGTTACCCCTAATTCACCCCTCCACTTT
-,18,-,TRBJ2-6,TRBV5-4,CASSPRSRGSSGANVLTF,TGTGCCAGCAGCCCCCGTTCCCGAGGGTCCTCTGGGGCCAACGTCCTGACTTTC
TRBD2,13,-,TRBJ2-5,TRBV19,CASNRGDQETQYF,TGTGCCAGTAATCGGGGGGACCAAGAGACCCAGTACTTC